One sample yielded the 5 T cell receptor beta chains listed below, sequenced in a study of T cells after yellow fever vaccination. TCRdb independently ran MiXCR on the 5' RACE reads; one entry per CDR3 protein. Of some 560,000 distinct CDR3 sequences in the sample, about 15% are singletons; the top ten hold approximately 15%. Source: PBMCs, taken roughly 5 days after the first yellow fever vaccination. These receptors were obtained from a man aged 18 to 35 who received the YFV17D yellow fever vaccine.

There are many counts of this clonotype. The chain joins TRBV5-8 to TRBJ2-7; TRBD1 matches 7 bases. In germline, CDR1 is SGHTS, CDR2 YDEGEE. The V segment lost 7 bases and the J segment 2 bases; nucleotides outside the gene matches: 9. CDR3 length: 14 residues. The CDR3: CASAHPQGTYEQYF. The CDR3 DNA sequence: TGTGCCAGCGCCCATCCACAGGGGACCTACGAGCAGTACTTC.

This clonotype has more than one count but fewer than ten. The chain carries TRBV19 and TRBJ2-5, with D maybe TRBD2 (6 bases). Trimming removed 5 bases from V and 2 bases from J, with 15 bases in between. Germline V gene sequence: CDR1 LNHDA, CDR2 SQIVND (reference sequence). The CDR3 consists of 15 residues. The CDR3 DNA is TGTGCCAGTAGTGTTTGGGACTCCCATCAAGAGACCCAGTACTTC. Translated, it gives CASSVWDSHQETQYF.

In this sample, this clonotype turned up a few times. The chain employs TRBV6-2 or TRBV6-3 and TRBJ2-1, with a tentative D call TRBD1 (6 bases). This CDR3 has 12 residues. The germline CDR1 and CDR2 sequences are MNHEY and SVGEGT. The V and J ends lost 2 bases and 9 bases respectively, with 8 bases between them. CDR3: CASSYSRGEQFF. The CDR3 DNA reads as TGTGCCAGCAGTTACAGCAGGGGTGAGCAGTTCTTC.

This clonotype was counted many times. V is TRBV4-3 and J is TRBJ2-2; D uncertain. The CDR3 has 13 amino acids. The ends were cut back, 0 bases at V and 4 bases at J, with 3 bases in the middle. Germline assignment: CDR1 LGHNA and CDR2 YSLEER. The CDR3 DNA sequence: TGCGCCAGCAGCCAAGATAGCACCGGGGAGCTGTTTTTT. Its translation is CASSQDSTGELFF.

This clonotype was counted only a few times. The chain uses TRBV7-3 and TRBJ2-3, with 9 bases matching TRBD1. CDR3 size: 15 residues. V shed 3 bases, J shed 4 bases, and the junction held 5 bases outside the gene matches. CDR1 is SGHTA, CDR2 FQGTGA, per germline. CDR3 DNA sequence: TGTGCCAGCAGCTTTGGACAGGGGTTAGCAGATACGCAGTATTTT. It yields the protein CASSFGQGLADTQYF. The complete variable domain, with remaining parts taken from reference TRBV7-3 and TRBJ2-3, reads GAGVSQTPSNKVTEKGKYVELRCDPISGHTALYWYRQSLGQGPEFLIYFQGTGAADDSGLPNDRFFAVRPEGSVSTLKIQRTERGDSAVYLCASSFGQGLADTQYFGPGTRLTVL.